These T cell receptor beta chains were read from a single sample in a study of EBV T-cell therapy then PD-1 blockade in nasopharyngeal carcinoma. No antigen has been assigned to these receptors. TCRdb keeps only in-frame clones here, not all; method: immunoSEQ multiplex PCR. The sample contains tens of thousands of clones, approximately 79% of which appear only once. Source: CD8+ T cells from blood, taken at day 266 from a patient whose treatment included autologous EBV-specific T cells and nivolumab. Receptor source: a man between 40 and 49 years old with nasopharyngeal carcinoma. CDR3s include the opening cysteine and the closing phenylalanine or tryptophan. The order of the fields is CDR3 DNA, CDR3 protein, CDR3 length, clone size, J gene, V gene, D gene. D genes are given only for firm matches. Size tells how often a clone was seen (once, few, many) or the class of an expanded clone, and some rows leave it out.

cdr3_nt: TGTGCCATCACCCACAGGGACACCGGGGAGCTGTTTTTT
cdr3_aa: CAITHRDTGELFF
cdr3_length: 13
clone_size: .
j_call: TRBJ2-2
v_call: TRBV10-3
d_call: .

cdr3_nt: TGTGCCAGTAATTTCGGCGCCTTGGGCACAGATACGCAGTATTTT
cdr3_aa: CASNFGALGTDTQYF
cdr3_length: 15
clone_size: .
j_call: TRBJ2-3
v_call: TRBV19
d_call: .

cdr3_nt: TGTGCCAGCTCACCATCCGGCATCCGGGACACAGATACGCAGTATTTT
cdr3_aa: CASSPSGIRDTDTQYF
cdr3_length: 16
clone_size: .
j_call: TRBJ2-3
v_call: TRBV18
d_call: .

cdr3_nt: TGTGCCAGCAGTTACGAACGGCCGGGGGCCGGGGAGCTGTTTTTT
cdr3_aa: CASSYERPGAGELFF
cdr3_length: 15
clone_size: .
j_call: TRBJ2-2
v_call: TRBV6-6
d_call: .

cdr3_nt: TGTGCCAGCAGCTTGCCAGACAGGGTCACTGAAGCTTTCTTT
cdr3_aa: CASSLPDRVTEAFF
cdr3_length: 14
clone_size: .
j_call: TRBJ1-1
v_call: TRBV5-4
d_call: TRBD1

cdr3_nt: TGTGCCAGCAGTTACAGGGGGCGAGGAGACTATGGCTACACCTTC
cdr3_aa: CASSYRGRGDYGYTF
cdr3_length: 15
clone_size: .
j_call: TRBJ1-2
v_call: TRBV6-5
d_call: TRBD1

cdr3_nt: TGCGCCAGCAGCTTGGGCAGCTCCTACGAGCAGTACTTC
cdr3_aa: CASSLGSSYEQYF
cdr3_length: 13
clone_size: .
j_call: TRBJ2-7
v_call: TRBV5-1
d_call: .

cdr3_nt: TGTGCCAGCAGCTTGGATCTGGGGGCGCGGGATGGGGAGCTGTTTTTT
cdr3_aa: CASSLDLGARDGELFF
cdr3_length: 16
clone_size: .
j_call: TRBJ2-2
v_call: TRBV5-4
d_call: .

cdr3_nt: TGTGCCAGCAGCCGCCTTAGCGGGGGGGCCTCGTACGAGCAGTACTTC
cdr3_aa: CASSRLSGGASYEQYF
cdr3_length: 16
clone_size: .
j_call: TRBJ2-7
v_call: TRBV7-8
d_call: TRBD2

cdr3_nt: TGTGCCAGCTTGGGAAGGGAGCAGTACTTC
cdr3_aa: CASLGREQYF
cdr3_length: 10
clone_size: once
j_call: TRBJ2-7
v_call: TRBV2
d_call: .

cdr3_nt: TGTGCCAGCAGCTGGGGCCCGGGGCCCTCCGGCACTGAAGCTTTCTTT
cdr3_aa: CASSWGPGPSGTEAFF
cdr3_length: 16
clone_size: .
j_call: TRBJ1-1
v_call: TRBV7-6
d_call: .

cdr3_nt: TGTGCCAGCAGTGCAGACGAGACCCCAGGGGTCTATGGCTACACCTTC
cdr3_aa: CASSADETPGVYGYTF
cdr3_length: 16
clone_size: .
j_call: TRBJ1-2
v_call: TRBV6-4
d_call: .

cdr3_nt: TGTGCCAGCAGCCCGTTTTCAGGGAACTATGGCTACACCTTC
cdr3_aa: CASSPFSGNYGYTF
cdr3_length: 14
clone_size: .
j_call: TRBJ1-2
v_call: TRBV7-9
d_call: .

cdr3_nt: TGTGCCAGCACCCTAGGAGGGACTAGCCCGATCAATGAGCAGTTCTTC
cdr3_aa: CASTLGGTSPINEQFF
cdr3_length: 16
clone_size: .
j_call: TRBJ2-1
v_call: TRBV7-9
d_call: TRBD2

cdr3_nt: TGTGCCAGCAGTTACTCGGTAGGAAACTCTGGGGCCAACGTCCTGACTTTC
cdr3_aa: CASSYSVGNSGANVLTF
cdr3_length: 17
clone_size: .
j_call: TRBJ2-6
v_call: TRBV6-2/TRBV6-3
d_call: .

cdr3_nt: TGTGCCAGCAACCCCCGGGGAGGAGACTACGAGCAGTACTTC
cdr3_aa: CASNPRGGDYEQYF
cdr3_length: 14
clone_size: .
j_call: TRBJ2-7
v_call: TRBV2
d_call: .

cdr3_nt: TGTGCCAGCAGTTCGGCGGGGAGGGGTCAGCCCCAGCATTTT
cdr3_aa: CASSSAGRGQPQHF
cdr3_length: 14
clone_size: .
j_call: TRBJ1-5
v_call: TRBV27
d_call: .

cdr3_nt: TGTGCCAGCACTCAGGGCGGACAGGGCGCAGATACGCAGTATTTT
cdr3_aa: CASTQGGQGADTQYF
cdr3_length: 15
clone_size: .
j_call: TRBJ2-3
v_call: TRBV7-2
d_call: TRBD1

cdr3_nt: TGTGCCAGCAGCGTAAATCAGGGCTCCTACGAGCAGTACTTC
cdr3_aa: CASSVNQGSYEQYF
cdr3_length: 14
clone_size: .
j_call: TRBJ2-7
v_call: TRBV9
d_call: .

cdr3_nt: TGTGCCAGCAGCCTATTAGAGGGGCTAGTGAACACCGGGGAGCTGTTTTTT
cdr3_aa: CASSLLEGLVNTGELFF
cdr3_length: 17
clone_size: .
j_call: TRBJ2-2
v_call: TRBV14
d_call: .

cdr3_nt: TGTGCCATCAGCGTCAGGGCTACGGGCACAGATACGCAGTATTTT
cdr3_aa: CAISVRATGTDTQYF
cdr3_length: 15
clone_size: once
j_call: TRBJ2-3
v_call: TRBV10-3
d_call: .

cdr3_nt: TGTGCCAGTAGTACTCTGGACAGTAACACTGAAGCTTTCTTT
cdr3_aa: CASSTLDSNTEAFF
cdr3_length: 14
clone_size: .
j_call: TRBJ1-1
v_call: TRBV19
d_call: .

cdr3_nt: TGTGCCAGCAGCAACCAGGACAGGGGCTCCTACGAGCAGTACTTC
cdr3_aa: CASSNQDRGSYEQYF
cdr3_length: 15
clone_size: few
j_call: TRBJ2-7
v_call: TRBV9
d_call: TRBD1

cdr3_nt: TGTGCCATCAGCCCCGGGACAGGGGTCAATCAGCCCCAGCATTTT
cdr3_aa: CAISPGTGVNQPQHF
cdr3_length: 15
clone_size: .
j_call: TRBJ1-5
v_call: TRBV10-3
d_call: TRBD1

cdr3_nt: TGTGCCAGCAGTGGGGGTGGAACCACAGATACGCAGTATTTT
cdr3_aa: CASSGGGTTDTQYF
cdr3_length: 14
clone_size: .
j_call: TRBJ2-3
v_call: TRBV6-2/TRBV6-3
d_call: .

cdr3_nt: TGTGCCAGCAGTGAAGGGACAGGGCAAGATACGCAGTATTTT
cdr3_aa: CASSEGTGQDTQYF
cdr3_length: 14
clone_size: .
j_call: TRBJ2-3
v_call: TRBV6-4
d_call: TRBD1

cdr3_nt: TGTGCCAGCAGCATAGTAGGGGGGGGCCTGGACGAGCAGTACTTC
cdr3_aa: CASSIVGGGLDEQYF
cdr3_length: 15
clone_size: .
j_call: TRBJ2-7
v_call: TRBV7-6
d_call: .

cdr3_nt: TGCGCCAGCAGCCTACGGGACACCGGGGAGCTGTTTTTT
cdr3_aa: CASSLRDTGELFF
cdr3_length: 13
clone_size: .
j_call: TRBJ2-2
v_call: TRBV4-1
d_call: .

cdr3_nt: TGTGCCAGCAGCCAAGCCTCCCGTTTGGGGTTCGATCAGCCCCAGCATTTT
cdr3_aa: CASSQASRLGFDQPQHF
cdr3_length: 17
clone_size: .
j_call: TRBJ1-5
v_call: TRBV3-1/TRBV3-2
d_call: .

cdr3_nt: TGCGCCAGCAGCCAAGATTCAGGGATGAGGTACGAGCAGTACTTC
cdr3_aa: CASSQDSGMRYEQYF
cdr3_length: 15
clone_size: .
j_call: TRBJ2-7
v_call: TRBV4-1
d_call: .

cdr3_nt: TGTGCCAGCAGCTTAAACACTGAAGCTTTCTTT
cdr3_aa: CASSLNTEAFF
cdr3_length: 11
clone_size: .
j_call: TRBJ1-1
v_call: TRBV5-4
d_call: .

cdr3_nt: TGCAGCGTTGCCCTCGCCAACGAGCAGTACTTC
cdr3_aa: CSVALANEQYF
cdr3_length: 11
clone_size: .
j_call: TRBJ2-7
v_call: TRBV29-1
d_call: .

cdr3_nt: TGTGCCACCAGTGCCCGAGGGCCTAAAGCCTACAATGAGCAGTTCTTC
cdr3_aa: CATSARGPKAYNEQFF
cdr3_length: 16
clone_size: .
j_call: TRBJ2-1
v_call: TRBV24-1
d_call: .

cdr3_nt: TGCGCCAGCAGCCAAGGACAGGGGGCCTACGAGCAGTACTTC
cdr3_aa: CASSQGQGAYEQYF
cdr3_length: 14
clone_size: .
j_call: TRBJ2-7
v_call: TRBV4-1
d_call: TRBD1

cdr3_nt: TGTGCCAGCCGAGCCCTTTGGGGTAATGCAGAGACCCAGTACTTC
cdr3_aa: CASRALWGNAETQYF
cdr3_length: 15
clone_size: .
j_call: TRBJ2-5
v_call: TRBV27
d_call: .

cdr3_nt: TGCAGCGTAACCGGGACAGAGACAGATACGCAGTATTTT
cdr3_aa: CSVTGTETDTQYF
cdr3_length: 13
clone_size: .
j_call: TRBJ2-3
v_call: TRBV29-1
d_call: TRBD1

cdr3_nt: TGTGCCAGCAGCCCAACTGGACAGATCGACACCTTC
cdr3_aa: CASSPTGQIDTF
cdr3_length: 12
clone_size: few
j_call: TRBJ1-2
v_call: TRBV7-8
d_call: .

cdr3_nt: TGTGCCAGCAGCTTAGTAGGGACCTACGAGCAGTACTTC
cdr3_aa: CASSLVGTYEQYF
cdr3_length: 13
clone_size: .
j_call: TRBJ2-7
v_call: TRBV7-6
d_call: .

cdr3_nt: TGTGCCAGCAGAGCGGGACAGGGGGCGAGCGAGCAGTACTTC
cdr3_aa: CASRAGQGASEQYF
cdr3_length: 14
clone_size: .
j_call: TRBJ2-7
v_call: TRBV6-1
d_call: TRBD1

cdr3_nt: TGTGCCAGCAGCTTAGAACTTTCCAGGGGGCTTCGGAATTCACCCCTCCACTTT
cdr3_aa: CASSLELSRGLRNSPLHF
cdr3_length: 18
clone_size: .
j_call: TRBJ1-6
v_call: TRBV7-2
d_call: TRBD1

cdr3_nt: TGTGCCAGCAGCCGCTACGGAGTCCACTCCTACAATGAGCAGTTCTTC
cdr3_aa: CASSRYGVHSYNEQFF
cdr3_length: 16
clone_size: .
j_call: TRBJ2-1
v_call: TRBV7-2
d_call: .

cdr3_nt: TGTGCCAGCAGCTCGGGGGGGGCTATTGAGCAGTTCTTC
cdr3_aa: CASSSGGAIEQFF
cdr3_length: 13
clone_size: .
j_call: TRBJ2-1
v_call: TRBV6-2/TRBV6-3
d_call: TRBD2